This is a list of T cell receptor beta chains from one sample in a study of T-cell memory formation after mild COVID-19. TCRdb itself ran the 5' RACE reads through MiXCR, one entry per CDR3 protein. The sample shows 450,000 to 650,000 distinct CDR3 sequences, less than 25% of them seen only once. Sequenced input: PBMCs or a T cell subset sorted from them (not recorded which). These receptors all come from an adult woman who had mild COVID-19 (a few samples of this study predate the infection). Cell type and time point are not known. Each CDR3 is given with its conserved first and last residue. A D gene is named only where the DNA matches it firmly. Where a row states a size, it is once, few, many or the class of an expanded clone; other rows omit it.

clone_size	d_call	v_call	j_call	cdr3_nt	cdr3_aa
few	TRBD1	TRBV12-3/TRBV12-4	TRBJ1-1	TGTGCCAGCAGTTTTGGGGACAGGGGTAACCCGAACACTGAAGCTTTCTTT	CASSFGDRGNPNTEAFF
-	-	TRBV14	TRBJ2-7	TGTGCCAGCAGCCAAGTATACGGATCGTCAACCTACGAGCAGTACTTC	CASSQVYGSSTYEQYF
many	-	TRBV18	TRBJ1-5	TGTGCCAGCTCATCGGCAGGGGATCAGCCCCAGCATTTT	CASSSAGDQPQHF
-	-	TRBV9	TRBJ2-2	TGTGCCAGCAGCTCCAGGACTACTCCCGGGGAGCTGTTTTTT	CASSSRTTPGELFF
few	-	TRBV7-2	TRBJ2-7	TGTGCCAGCAGCCAAGAACTAGGATTCTCCTACGAGCAGTACTTC	CASSQELGFSYEQYF
few	TRBD2	TRBV4-1	TRBJ2-2	TGCGCCAGCAGCCTTCGAGCGGGGGGGGACACCGGGGAGCTGTTTTTT	CASSLRAGGDTGELFF
-	TRBD2	TRBV2	TRBJ2-2	TGTGCCAGCAGTGGGTCAGTGGGACTAAACACCGGGGAGCTGTTTTTT	CASSGSVGLNTGELFF
-	-	TRBV7-2	TRBJ2-7	TGTGCCAGCACCCCGGGCGGGAGCAGGGGTTACGAGCAGTACTTC	CASTPGGSRGYEQYF
-	TRBD2	TRBV12-3/TRBV12-4	TRBJ2-5	TGTGCCAGCAGTCGACTAGCGGGAGGTGTGGGGGAGACCCAGTACTTC	CASSRLAGGVGETQYF
-	-	TRBV6-1	TRBJ1-2	TGTGCCAGTGATTGGTATGGCTACACCTTC	CASDWYGYTF
-	TRBD1	TRBV7-9	TRBJ2-2	TGTGCCAGCAGCTCCCTCGGAACCGGGACAGAAGTCTCCGGGGAGCTGTTTTTT	CASSSLGTGTEVSGELFF
-	-	TRBV24-1	TRBJ2-5	TGTGCCACCAGTGACACTGACAGACAAGAGACCCAGTACTTC	CATSDTDRQETQYF
few	TRBD1	TRBV5-1	TRBJ2-1	TGCGCCAGCAGCTTGGAGGACAGGCTTCCCGGCAATGAGCAGTTCTTC	CASSLEDRLPGNEQFF
few	TRBD1	TRBV6-5	TRBJ1-1	TGTGCCAATTACAACAGGGGGCGCAGGGTCACGGAGGGCCCTGAAGCTTTCTTT	CANYNRGRRVTEGPEAFF
-	TRBD1	TRBV3-1	TRBJ1-2	TGTGCCAGCAGCCAAGAGATGACAGGGGGCTATGGCTACACCTTC	CASSQEMTGGYGYTF
few	-	TRBV29-1	TRBJ2-1	TGCAGCGTTGAGGAGGTTTACAATGAGCAGTTCTTC	CSVEEVYNEQFF
-	-	TRBV3-1	TRBJ2-3	TGTGCCAGCAGCCTCGGCCTTCAACGCACAGATACGCAGTATTTT	CASSLGLQRTDTQYF
many	TRBD1	TRBV4-3	TRBJ2-3	TGCGCCAGCAGCCACCAAGGACAGGGTACGCAGTATTTT	CASSHQGQGTQYF
-	-	TRBV5-6	TRBJ2-7	TGTGCCAGCAGCGGATTGGAGAACCGCGTTTATTACGAGCAGTACTTC	CASSGLENRVYYEQYF
few	TRBD1	TRBV6-5	TRBJ1-6	TGTGCCAGCAGAGTAACAGGGGACAATTCACCCCTCCACTTT	CASRVTGDNSPLHF
-	TRBD2	TRBV6-2/TRBV6-3	TRBJ2-1	TGTGCCAGCAGTCCCTCCCTTGGTAGCGGGAGTCCCCTGGGGGAGCAGTTCTTC	CASSPSLGSGSPLGEQFF
few	-	TRBV15	TRBJ2-1	TGTGCCACCAGCAGTATTAGGAATGAGCAGTTCTTC	CATSSIRNEQFF
-	TRBD1	TRBV5-1	TRBJ2-5	TGCGCCAGCAGCCCCTGGACAGGAGAGACCCAGTACTTC	CASSPWTGETQYF
many	-	TRBV29-1	TRBJ2-3	TGCAGCGTCGTCCAGGAAGGAATCACAGATACGCAGTATTTT	CSVVQEGITDTQYF
-	-	TRBV11-2	TRBJ2-5	TGTGCCAGCAGCTTAGCGTTCGGGACCACCGCTGAGACCCAGTACTTC	CASSLAFGTTAETQYF
-	-	TRBV6-5	TRBJ2-7	TGTGCCAGCAGTTACGGAAGCGGTATCTCCTACGAGCAGTACTTC	CASSYGSGISYEQYF
few	TRBD1	TRBV4-1	TRBJ2-3	TGCGCCAGCAGCCAGACAGGGGGGCAGGATACGCAGTATTTT	CASSQTGGQDTQYF
few	-	TRBV7-9	TRBJ1-1	TGTGCCAGCCGCTCCAACAGGGTCACTGAAGCTTTCTTT	CASRSNRVTEAFF
-	-	TRBV30	TRBJ2-7	TGTGCCTGGAGTGTACGAGGCAGATTGAGCTCCTACGAGCAGTACTTC	CAWSVRGRLSSYEQYF
-	-	TRBV12-3/TRBV12-4	TRBJ2-1	TGTGCCAGCAGTTCGAGAGGGGGGTCAAGCTTTTACAATGAGCAGTTCTTC	CASSSRGGSSFYNEQFF
-	-	TRBV4-3	TRBJ2-2	TGCGCCAGTAGTAACAGGGAAGGGGCCGGGGAGCTGTTTTTT	CASSNREGAGELFF
-	-	TRBV12-3/TRBV12-4	TRBJ2-4	TGTGCCAGCAGTTTAAGGCTTAAAAACATTCAGTACTTC	CASSLRLKNIQYF
many	TRBD2	TRBV5-1	TRBJ2-1	TGCGCCAGCAGCGGCTCTTCCGGGGGGGCCCTCTACAATGAGCAGTTCTTC	CASSGSSGGALYNEQFF
-	-	TRBV20-1	TRBJ2-1	TGCAGTGCTTTTCCCACAGGCTACAATGAGCAGTTCTTC	CSAFPTGYNEQFF
few	-	TRBV12-3/TRBV12-4	TRBJ1-2	TGTGCCAGCAGTCAGTATGCTAACTATGGCTACACCTTC	CASSQYANYGYTF
-	TRBD1	TRBV15	TRBJ2-7	TGTGCCACCAGCAGAGATTCCCGGACAGGGGGCGAGCAGTACTTC	CATSRDSRTGGEQYF
once	TRBD1	TRBV5-1	TRBJ2-3	TGCGCCAGCGGACGGGGACAGGGGAACACAGATACGCAGTATTTT	CASGRGQGNTDTQYF
-	TRBD1	TRBV7-2	TRBJ1-2	TGTGCCAGCAGCTTAGGTGGGGACAGACGACACACCTTC	CASSLGGDRRHTF
few	TRBD2	TRBV6-5	TRBJ2-6	TGTGCCAGCAGCCTCCGGCTCAGCGGGATACAAAGCTCTGGGGCCAACGTCCTGACTTTC	CASSLRLSGIQSSGANVLTF
-	-	TRBV7-7	TRBJ2-1	TGTGCTAGCAGCCCACACTCGGACTCGGAGCAGTTCTTC	CASSPHSDSEQFF
few	-	TRBV6-5	TRBJ2-3	TGTGCCACCAGGAAGGATGGGCGGCTCACAGATACGCAGTATTTT	CATRKDGRLTDTQYF